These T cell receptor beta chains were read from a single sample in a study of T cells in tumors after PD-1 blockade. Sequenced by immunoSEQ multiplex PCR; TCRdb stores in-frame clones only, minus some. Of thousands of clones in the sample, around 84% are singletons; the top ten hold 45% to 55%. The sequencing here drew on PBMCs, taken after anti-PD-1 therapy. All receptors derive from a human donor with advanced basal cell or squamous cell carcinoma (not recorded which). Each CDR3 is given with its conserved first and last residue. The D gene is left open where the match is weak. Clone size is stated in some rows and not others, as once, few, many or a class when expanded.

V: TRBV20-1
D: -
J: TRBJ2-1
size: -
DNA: TGCAGTGCCGAGAGGGAGATGCAGTTCTTC
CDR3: CSAEREMQFF

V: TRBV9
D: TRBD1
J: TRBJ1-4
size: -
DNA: TGTGCCAGCAGCGTAGGCGAGAGCAGGGGGAGAACTAATGAAAAACTGTTTTTT
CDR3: CASSVGESRGRTNEKLFF

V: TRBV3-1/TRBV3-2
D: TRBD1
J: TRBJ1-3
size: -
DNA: TGTGCCAGCAGCCCCGGACAGGGGGCGGCTGGAAACACCATATATTTT
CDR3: CASSPGQGAAGNTIYF

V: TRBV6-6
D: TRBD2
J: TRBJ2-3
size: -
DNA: TGTGCCAGCAGCCCTACATGGCGGGAGAGCACAGATACGCAGTATTTT
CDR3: CASSPTWRESTDTQYF

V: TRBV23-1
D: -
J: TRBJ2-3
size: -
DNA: TGCGCCAGCAGTCAGTGCCTCGACACGCAGTATTTT
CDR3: CASSQCLDTQYF

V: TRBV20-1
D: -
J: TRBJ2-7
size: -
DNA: TGCAGTGCCCAGGACGGCGACGAGCAGTACTTC
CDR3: CSAQDGDEQYF

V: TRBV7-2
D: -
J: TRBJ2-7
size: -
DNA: TGTGCCAGCAGCACCCTCGCAGCAAGTCACTCCTACGAGCAGTACTTC
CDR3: CASSTLAASHSYEQYF

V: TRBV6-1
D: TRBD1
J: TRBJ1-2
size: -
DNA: TGTGCCAGCAGTGAACTGCAGGGGGCGTTTGATGGCTACACCTTC
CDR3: CASSELQGAFDGYTF

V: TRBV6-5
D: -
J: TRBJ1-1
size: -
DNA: TGTGCCAGCATTCCTCACTCCTTATCCACTGAAGCTTTCTTT
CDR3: CASIPHSLSTEAFF

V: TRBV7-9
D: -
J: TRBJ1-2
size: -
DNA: TGTGCCAGCAGCCTAGGGTGGGCAGAATATGGCTACACCTTC
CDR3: CASSLGWAEYGYTF

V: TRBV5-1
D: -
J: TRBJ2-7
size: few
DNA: TGCGCCAGCAGCGAAGAGCTTACCTACGAGCAGTACTTC
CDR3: CASSEELTYEQYF

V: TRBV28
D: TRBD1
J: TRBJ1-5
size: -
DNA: TGTGCCAGCAGAACGGGACAGGGGAAGAGACAGCCCCAGCATTTT
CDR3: CASRTGQGKRQPQHF

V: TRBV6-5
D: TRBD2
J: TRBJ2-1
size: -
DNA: TGTGCCAGCACCAAACTAGCGGGGTTATACAATGAGCAGTTCTTC
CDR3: CASTKLAGLYNEQFF

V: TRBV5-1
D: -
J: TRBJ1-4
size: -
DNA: TGCGCCAGCAGCTTGTTCGGGGCAACTAATGAAAAACTGTTTTTT
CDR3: CASSLFGATNEKLFF

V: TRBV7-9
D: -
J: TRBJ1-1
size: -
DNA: TGTGCCAGCAGCTTCAGGGGGAACACTGAAGCTTTCTTT
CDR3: CASSFRGNTEAFF

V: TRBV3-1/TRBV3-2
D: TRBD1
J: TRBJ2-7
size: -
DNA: TGTGCCAGCAGCCAAGAACTCGAGACAGGGTCCTCCTACGAGCAGTACTTC
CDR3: CASSQELETGSSYEQYF

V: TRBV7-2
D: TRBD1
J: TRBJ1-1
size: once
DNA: TGTGCCAGCAGCTTACGGACAGGGGTGGCCACTGAAGCTTTCTTT
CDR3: CASSLRTGVATEAFF

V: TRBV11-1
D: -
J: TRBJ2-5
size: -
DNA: TGTGCCAGCAGCTTCTCCGGCGGGACCTCAGAGACCCAGTACTTC
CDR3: CASSFSGGTSETQYF

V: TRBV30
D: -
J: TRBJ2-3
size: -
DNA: TGTGCCTGGAGTGTAGGAAGTACGCAGTATTTT
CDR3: CAWSVGSTQYF

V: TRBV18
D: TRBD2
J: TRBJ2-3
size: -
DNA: TGTGCCAGCTCAGCGACTAGCGGGGGGGTCGCAGATACGCAGTATTTT
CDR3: CASSATSGGVADTQYF

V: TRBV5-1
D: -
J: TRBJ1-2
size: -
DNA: TGCGCCAGCAGCTCGGAACGGGCCCCCGGTGGCTACACCTTC
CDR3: CASSSERAPGGYTF

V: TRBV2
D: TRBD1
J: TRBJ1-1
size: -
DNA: TGTGCCAGCAGGGGGACAGGGGGGAACACTGAAGCTTTCTTT
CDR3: CASRGTGGNTEAFF

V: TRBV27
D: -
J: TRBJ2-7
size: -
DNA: TGTGCCAGCAGTCCCGAGGGGGGGGCCGTCTCCTACGAGCAGTACTTC
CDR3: CASSPEGGAVSYEQYF

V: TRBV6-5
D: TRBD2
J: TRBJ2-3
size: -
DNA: TGTGCCAGCAGTACGACTAGCGGGGGGCCCACCTTT
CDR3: CASSTTSGGPTF

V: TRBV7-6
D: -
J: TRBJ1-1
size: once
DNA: TGTGCCAGCAGCTTAGGACAGACGAGATCGAACACTGAAGCTTTCTTT
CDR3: CASSLGQTRSNTEAFF

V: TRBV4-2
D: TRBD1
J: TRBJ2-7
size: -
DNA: TGTGCCAGCAGCCAAGATTCCCCCGACAGGGGTCTTCAGGTCGAGCAGTACTTC
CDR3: CASSQDSPDRGLQVEQYF

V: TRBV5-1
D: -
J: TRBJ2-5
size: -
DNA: TGCGCCAGCAGCTACCGGAGGGGGGCCCGGGAGACCCAGTACTTC
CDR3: CASSYRRGARETQYF

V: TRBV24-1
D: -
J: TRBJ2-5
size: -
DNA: TGTGCCACCAGTACCCTTGACAGGCTGCAAGAGACCCAGTACTTC
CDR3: CATSTLDRLQETQYF

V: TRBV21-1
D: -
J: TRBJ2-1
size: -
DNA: TGTGCCAGCAACAAACGCAAGGGAGGAGGACCGCTGAGGCAGTTCTTC
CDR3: CASNKRKGGGPLRQFF

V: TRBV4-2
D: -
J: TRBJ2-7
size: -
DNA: TGTGCCAGCAGCCGTTATGGACAGTACGAGCAGTACTTC
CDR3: CASSRYGQYEQYF

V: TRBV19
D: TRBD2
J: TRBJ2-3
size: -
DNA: TGTGCCAGTAGAACCGGGACTACACCCACAGATACGCAGTATTTT
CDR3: CASRTGTTPTDTQYF

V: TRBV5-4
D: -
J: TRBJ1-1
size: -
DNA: TGTGCCAGCAGCCCTCGGTCGACAGGGAACACTGAAGCTTTCTTT
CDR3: CASSPRSTGNTEAFF

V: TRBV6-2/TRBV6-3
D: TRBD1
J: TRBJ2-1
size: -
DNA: TGTGCCAGCAGTTCCCCGGGACAGGGAACTTACAATGAGCAGTTCTTC
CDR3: CASSSPGQGTYNEQFF

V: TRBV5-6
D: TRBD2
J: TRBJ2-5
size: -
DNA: TGTGCCAGCAGCTGGACACGACTAGCGGGGGATGAGACCCAGTACTTC
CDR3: CASSWTRLAGDETQYF

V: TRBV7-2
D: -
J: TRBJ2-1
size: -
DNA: TGTGCCAGCAGCTTCCCCCAACTCGCGAGGAGCTTGGATGAGCAGTTCTTC
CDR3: CASSFPQLARSLDEQFF

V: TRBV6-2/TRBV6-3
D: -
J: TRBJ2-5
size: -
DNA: TGTGCCAGCAGTTCTCTCCGGTTGATCCAGGAGACCCAGTACTTC
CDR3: CASSSLRLIQETQYF

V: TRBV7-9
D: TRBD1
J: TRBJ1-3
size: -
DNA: TGTGCCAGCAGCTTGAACTCACAGGGGTACACCATATATTTT
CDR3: CASSLNSQGYTIYF

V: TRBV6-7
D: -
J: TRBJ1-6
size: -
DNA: TGTGCCAGCAGTTACAGACAGGCGGGGATAGTTAATTCACCCCTCCACTTT
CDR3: CASSYRQAGIVNSPLHF

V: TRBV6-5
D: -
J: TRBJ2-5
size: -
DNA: TGTGCCAGCAGTTACAGGGCAGCCCAAGAGACCCAGTACTTC
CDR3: CASSYRAAQETQYF

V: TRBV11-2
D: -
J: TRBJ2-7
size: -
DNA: TGTGCCAGCAGCTTAGGTCAGTCATACGAGCAGTACTTC
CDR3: CASSLGQSYEQYF

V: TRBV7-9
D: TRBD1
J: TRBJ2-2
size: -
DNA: TGTGCCAGCAGCATAGGGACAGGGTCGAACACCGGGGAGCTGTTTTTT
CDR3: CASSIGTGSNTGELFF

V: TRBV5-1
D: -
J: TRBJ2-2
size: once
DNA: TGCGCCAGCAGCTCCACCCCACTAGCAAACACCGGGGAGCTGTTTTTT
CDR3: CASSSTPLANTGELFF

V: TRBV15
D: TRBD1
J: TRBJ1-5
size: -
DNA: TGTGCCACCAGCAGAGGGGGGACAGGAGTTTCACAGGCCCAGCATTTT
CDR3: CATSRGGTGVSQAQHF

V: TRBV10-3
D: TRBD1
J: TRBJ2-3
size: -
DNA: TGTGCCATCAAAGCGACAGGGGGCGCAGATACGCAGTATTTT
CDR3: CAIKATGGADTQYF

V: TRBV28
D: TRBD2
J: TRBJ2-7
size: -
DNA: TGTGCCAGCACCGACGTAGGACTAGCGGACTCCTACGAGCAGTACTTC
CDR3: CASTDVGLADSYEQYF

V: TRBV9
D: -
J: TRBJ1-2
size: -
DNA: TGTGCCAGCAGCGTAGGTGAGGGGGTAATTGGCTACACCTTC
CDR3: CASSVGEGVIGYTF

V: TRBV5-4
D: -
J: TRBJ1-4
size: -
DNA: TGTGCCAGCAGCAACCGACGGACGACTAATGAAAAACTGTTTTTT
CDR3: CASSNRRTTNEKLFF

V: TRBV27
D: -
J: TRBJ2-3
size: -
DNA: TGTGCCAGCAGTTGGGGATATACGCAGTATTTT
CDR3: CASSWGYTQYF

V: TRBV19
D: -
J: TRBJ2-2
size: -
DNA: TGTGCCAGTAGTATACAGGATCTTAACACCGGGGAGCTGTTTTTT
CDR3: CASSIQDLNTGELFF

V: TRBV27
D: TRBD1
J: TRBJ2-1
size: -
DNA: TGTGCCAGCACAGGGGGTACCTACAATGAGCAGTTCTTC
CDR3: CASTGGTYNEQFF

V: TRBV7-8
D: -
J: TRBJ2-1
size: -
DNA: TGTGCCAGCAGCTTAGCGTTCCCTAGTTTAAATGAGCAGTTCTTC
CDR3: CASSLAFPSLNEQFF